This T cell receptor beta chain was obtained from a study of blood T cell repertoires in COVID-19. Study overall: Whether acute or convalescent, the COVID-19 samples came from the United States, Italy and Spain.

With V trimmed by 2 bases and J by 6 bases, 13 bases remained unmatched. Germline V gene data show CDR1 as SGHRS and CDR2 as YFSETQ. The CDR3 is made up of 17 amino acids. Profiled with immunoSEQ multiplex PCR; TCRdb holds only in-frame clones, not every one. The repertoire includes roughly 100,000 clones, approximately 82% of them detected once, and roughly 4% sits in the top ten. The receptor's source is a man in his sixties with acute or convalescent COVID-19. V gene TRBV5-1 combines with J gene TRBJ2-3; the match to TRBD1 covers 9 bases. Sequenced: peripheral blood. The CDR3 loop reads CASSFRVGTGSWDTQYF. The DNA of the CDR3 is TGCGCCAGCAGCTTCCGTGTTGGGACAGGGAGTTGGGATACGCAGTATTTT.